The entry that follows covers one TCR beta chain sequence. Its antigen is unknown. The record has no base qualities; no much larger clone is one base away. This specimen belongs to a study of blood T cell repertoires in COVID-19 (TCRdb year 2020). At the level of the whole study: Samples covering the acute and convalescent phases of COVID-19 were provided by collaborators in the United States, Italy and Spain. The prospective study material was composed of cDNA or gDNA derived from T cells, B-cell-depleted T cells, or PBMCs. Subjects who had been exposed to COVID-19, were actively infected with it, or had recovered from it provided the deeply sampled blood TCRbeta repertoires that made up the dataset. The repertoires were released in a freely available public database intended as a resource for research on the immune response to SARS-CoV-2. Samples were obtained from the ongoing ImmuneRACE study (first 160 participants) and from over 1,000 subjects provided by 6 global collaborators. Nearly every sample came with metadata listing a de-identified subject ID, COVID-19 status, age in years and sex. HLA class I and class II types, where available, came from metadata supplied by the sample provider rather than from assay-based typing. The paper's findings and limits, for the study overall: Clinical and demographic metadata were provided uncurated, with the amount varying by source and participant.

TCRbeta CDR3 regions were amplified from genomic DNA by means of the immunoSEQ Assay, a bias-controlled multiplex PCR. In the source study's methods: Nucleated cell counts per sample were estimated from amplification of reference gene primers within the assay. To quantify the absolute abundance of each unique TCRbeta CDR3 rearrangement, sequence reads were collapsed and filtered. For each sample, productive Simpson clonality was calculated as the square root of Simpson's diversity index over productive rearrangements. TCRdb limited this immuneACCESS table to in-frame rearrangements with V and J called. A share of clones is missing; checked studies link under half to unresolved V genes, and the rest is unexplained. The D gene and trimming were derived from the DNA, and the V and J assignments and clone size from that table. In this sample the table shows about 190,000 clones, approximately 90% of which occur a single time. Of the sample, approximately 4.4% is held by the ten largest clones.

CDR3 length: 14 amino acids, cysteine to phenylalanine. The DNA shown is the 42-base CDR3, in frame from base 1. From the germline V gene (reference sequence), CDR1 is LNHDA and CDR2 is SQIVND. Germline trimming: 5 bases from V, 9 bases from J; junction bases outside gene matches: 5. Each collaborating institution followed its own protocols to collect whole blood in K2EDTA tubes. Collaborator samples were shipped for TCRbeta analysis as frozen whole blood, isolated PBMCs, or DNA extracted from either sample type. Sequencing was carried out using peripheral blood. The TCR comes from a human donor in a cohort sampled during active COVID-19. This chain is built from TRBV19 and TRBJ2-1, with TRBD2 identical over 12 junction bases. The CDR3 region: CASSQTSGSSEQFF. The DNA sequence is given as TGTGCCAGTAGTCAGACTAGCGGGAGCTCTGAGCAGTTCTTC.